These 3 T cell receptor beta chains were all obtained from the same sample, sequenced in a study of blood T cell repertoires in COVID-19. Libraries were prepared by immunoSEQ multiplex PCR; TCRdb keeps only in-frame clonotypes and omits some of them. The table has about 26,000 clones, roughly 90% seen once. Sequencing was performed on peripheral blood. All receptors come from a human donor in a cohort sampled during active COVID-19.

The chain uses TRBV15 and TRBJ1-3, with D maybe TRBD1 (5 bases). V was cut by 0 bases and J by 9 bases, with 21 bases left in between. Germline values: CDR1 LNHNV, CDR2 YYDKDF (reference sequence). The CDR3 consists of 17 residues. This CDR3 is CATSRDPPRTLVGTIYF. The CDR3 bases are TGTGCCACCAGCAGAGACCCCCCCCGGACACTCGTAGGCACCATATATTTT.

CDR3 in DNA: TGTGCCAGCAGCAAAGAGAGGGCAGTTCCTCTTGGGAAAAACATTCAGTACTTC. Translated, it gives CASSKERAVPLGKNIQYF. The V and J genes are TRBV21-1 and TRBJ2-4; the DNA was not used to check the table's D call, TRBD2. TRBV21-1 is noted as a pseudogene. CDR3 size: 18 residues.

V is TRBV6-5 and J is TRBJ1-2; TRBD1 matches at 7 bases. The CDR3 runs 15 residues. Germline trimming cut 2 bases from V and 5 bases from J; bases unmatched to any gene: 8. CDR1 is MNHEY and CDR2 is SVGAGI in the germline V gene. Here the CDR3 reads CASSYQSGTAYGYTF. As DNA, the CDR3 is TGTGCCAGCAGTTACCAGTCCGGGACAGCATATGGCTACACCTTC.